This T cell receptor (beta chain) emerged from a study of CD8+ T cells in alopecia areata. Findings and limits, study-wide: Normal-skin resident alphabeta T cells also appear among scalp sample sequences. Numerous clones, expanded in lesions, remained in scalp and blood during tofacitinib. With one nonresponder, baseline CD8+ expansion's link to response remains uncertain.

Details on this clone: Its antigen is as yet unknown.

V lost 6 bases and J lost 4; bases outside the gene matches: 8. This CDR3 region has 13 residues. The germline V gene encodes CDR1 SQVTM and CDR2 ANQGSEA. Stated treatment: oral pan-JAK inhibitor, 5-10 mg twice daily. Peripheral blood and lesional scalp punch biopsies were taken from alopecia areata patients. RNA extraction was followed by reverse transcription into cDNA, which acted as the sequencing template. The method was immunoSEQ multiplex PCR; TCRdb's version includes in-frame clones alone and lacks a portion of them. The sample carries 150,000 to 200,000 clones, roughly 50% recorded once. This rearrangement joins TRBV29-1 to TRBJ1-2; 7 bases are shared with TRBD1. The source is a human donor with alopecia areata. Source: CD8+ T cells sorted from blood, taken at week 24, from a patient treated with tofacitinib. The CDR3, as DNA: TGCAGCGTCGTAGCGACAGGGTTCTATGGCTACACCTTC. It encodes CSVVATGFYGYTF. Looking up the rest from reference TRBV29-1 and TRBJ1-2 gives the full variable domain: SAVISQKPSRDICQRGTSLTIQCQVDSQVTMMFWYRQQPGQSLTLIATANQGSEATYESGFVIDKFPISRPNLTFSTLTVSNMSPEDSSIYLCSVVATGFYGYTFGSGTRLTVV.